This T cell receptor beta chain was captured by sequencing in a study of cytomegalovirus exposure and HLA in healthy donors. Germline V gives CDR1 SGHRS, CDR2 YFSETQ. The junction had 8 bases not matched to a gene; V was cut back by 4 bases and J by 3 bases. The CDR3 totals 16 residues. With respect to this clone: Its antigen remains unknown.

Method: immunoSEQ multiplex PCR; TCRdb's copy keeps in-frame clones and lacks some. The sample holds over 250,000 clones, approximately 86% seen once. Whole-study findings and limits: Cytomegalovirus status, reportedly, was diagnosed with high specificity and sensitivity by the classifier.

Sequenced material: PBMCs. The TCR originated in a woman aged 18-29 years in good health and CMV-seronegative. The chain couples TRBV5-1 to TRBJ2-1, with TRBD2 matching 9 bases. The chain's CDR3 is CASSRTAGGGYNEQFF. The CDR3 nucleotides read TGCGCCAGCAGCCGTACGGCGGGGGGGGGCTACAATGAGCAGTTCTTC.